Following are 25 T cell receptor beta chains from one sample sequenced in a study of early T cells in non-severe SARS-CoV-2 infection. Each CDR3 protein gets one entry after TCRdb re-called the 5' RACE reads with MiXCR. In the table there are fewer than 20,000 distinct CDR3 sequences, approximately 5.6% of which are singletons. The sample comprised whole blood. The receptors here all came from an adult who was a healthcare worker with PCR-confirmed SARS-CoV-2 infection or an uninfected control (not recorded which).

This clonotype was counted at least ten times. CDR3 sequence reads: CASSLGSDRETETQYF. CDR3 DNA: TGTGCCAGCAGCTTAGGCTCGGACAGGGAGACAGAGACCCAGTACTTC. This chain joins TRBV11-2 and TRBJ2-5; 8 positions match TRBD1. Germline loops: CDR1 SGHAT, CDR2 FQNNGV. After removal of 1 base from V and 4 bases from J, the junction contained 8 bases not matched to a gene. The CDR3 consists of 16 residues.

The chain links TRBV29-1 to TRBJ1-2; the D gene is possibly TRBD1 (5 bases). This CDR3 is built from 14 residues. V dropped 2 bases and J dropped 8 bases, with 18 bases sitting between them. Germline V CDR1 and CDR2: SQVTM, ANQGSEA. CDR3 in amino acids: CSVEQGLQLWGYTF. CDR3 coding DNA: TGCAGCGTTGAACAGGGTTTGCAGCTATGGGGCTACACCTTC. The variable domain in full, with the rest retrieved from reference TRBV29-1 and TRBJ1-2, is SAVISQKPSRDICQRGTSLTIQCQVDSQVTMMFWYRQQPGQSLTLIATANQGSEATYESGFVIDKFPISRPNLTFSTLTVSNMSPEDSSIYLCSVEQGLQLWGYTFGSGTRLTVV.

This clonotype was observed a few times. This chain links TRBV7-9 with TRBJ2-5; D may correspond to TRBD1 or TRBD2 (5 bases each). V shed 5 bases and J shed 5 bases, with 12 bases lying between them. Germline CDR1 and CDR2: SEHNR and FQNEAQ (reference sequence). The CDR3 loop spans 13 amino acids. The CDR3 region is CASSRRGSETQYF. In DNA form, the CDR3 reads TGTGCCAGCAGCCGACGGGGCTCTGAGACCCAGTACTTC.

Within the sample, this clonotype is medium-sized (0.01 to 0.1%). The CDR3 DNA follows: TGTGCCAGCAGCTTTATGGAAAACACTGAAGCTTTCTTT. Amino acids: CASSFMENTEAFF. The chain uses TRBV11-3 and TRBJ1-1; D is uncertain. The CDR3 loop spans 13 amino acids. Trimming left V 3 bases short and J 2 bases short, with 7 bases between. Germline V gene lookup returns CDR1 SGHNT and CDR2 YENEEA.

Ten or more counts support this clonotype. This chain connects TRBV10-1 to TRBJ1-1; D is ambiguous. Trimming shortened V by 1 base and J by 2 bases, and 5 bases separated the two germline ends. This CDR3 contains 13 residues. Germline V CDR1 and CDR2: WNHNN, SYGVQD (reference sequence). The CDR3 protein is CASSEWKNTEAFF. CDR3 in DNA: TGCGCCAGCAGTGAGTGGAAAAACACTGAAGCTTTCTTT.

This clonotype was detected many times. V usage is TRBV14 and J usage is TRBJ1-1; the D gene is possibly TRBD1 (5 bases). The V gene's germline CDR1 is SGHDN and CDR2 FVKESK. This CDR3 spans 17 amino acids. V was trimmed by 0 bases and J by 5 bases, leaving 19 bases between them. The CDR3 is CASSQDGAGLKRTEAFF. The CDR3 bases are TGTGCCAGCAGCCAAGATGGGGCAGGTCTCAAGAGAACTGAAGCTTTCTTT. Combining the CDR3 with reference TRBV14 and TRBJ1-1 gives the whole variable domain EAGVTQFPSHSVIEKGQTVTLRCDPISGHDNLYWYRRVMGKEIKFLLHFVKESKQDESGMPNNRFLAERTGGTYSTLKVQPAELEDSGVYFCASSQDGAGLKRTEAFFGQGTRLTVV.

By share, this clonotype ranks as medium-sized. This chain joins TRBV7-9 and TRBJ1-5, with D possibly matching TRBD1 (5 bases). The length of the CDR3 is 17 residues. Germline values: CDR1 SEHNR, CDR2 FQNEAQ (reference sequence). V gave up 5 bases and J gave up 4 bases, with 21 bases separating them. The CDR3 DNA reads TGTGCCAGCAGCCCCTCCGGGGGAGGAGGTGGTAATCAGCCCCAGCATTTT. This gives the protein CASSPSGGGGGNQPQHF.

This clonotype was seen only a few times. V and J are TRBV5-1 and TRBJ2-5; TRBD1 agrees at 9 bases. Per the germline V gene, CDR1 is SGHRS and CDR2 is YFSETQ. J gave up 5 bases and V 3 bases, and 5 bases lay outside the gene matches. The CDR3 covers 14 residues. DNA for the CDR3: TGCGCCAGCAGCTGGACAGGGGACTATGAGACCCAGTACTTC. This sequence encodes CASSWTGDYETQYF.

This clonotype appeared many times. V usage is TRBV12-3 or TRBV12-4 and J usage is TRBJ2-7; D perhaps matches TRBD1 (6 bases). The ends were cut back, 5 bases at V and 7 bases at J, with 21 bases in the middle. The CDR3 is made up of 15 amino acids. The CDR3 bases are TGTGCCAGCAGTAAGGGGGAGAATTTAGGCTGGGAGCAGTACTTC. Amino acid sequence: CASSKGENLGWEQYF.

This clonotype appeared many times. The gene calls are TRBV25-1 and TRBJ1-5, with a possible D match to TRBD1 (5 bases). The CDR3 is 14 amino acids. Germline V gives CDR1 MGHDK, CDR2 SYGVNS. The V end lost 6 bases, the J end lost 0 bases, and 9 bases lay between the germline ends. The CDR3 bases are TGTGCCAGCAGGGGGGACGGTAGCAATCAGCCCCAGCATTTT. It yields the protein CASRGDGSNQPQHF.

This clonotype has a count of ten or more. This sequence joins TRBV29-1 and TRBJ1-1; 8 bases are shared with TRBD1. Per germline, CDR1 SQVTM and CDR2 ANQGSEA. This CDR3 region has 17 residues. V was pared by 7 bases and J by 3 bases, with 19 bases of the junction left unmatched. For the CDR3, the DNA is TGCAGCGCAAAACCCAGGACAGGGACGGTAAGGGACACTGAAGCTTTCTTT. It is translated as CSAKPRTGTVRDTEAFF. Variable domain in full (rest from reference TRBV29-1 and TRBJ1-1): SAVISQKPSRDICQRGTSLTIQCQVDSQVTMMFWYRQQPGQSLTLIATANQGSEATYESGFVIDKFPISRPNLTFSTLTVSNMSPEDSSIYLCSAKPRTGTVRDTEAFFGQGTRLTVV.

This clonotype was seen ten or more times. The chain is built from TRBV14 and TRBJ1-2; D possibly corresponds to TRBD1 (6 bases). Germline CDR1 SGHDN, CDR2 FVKESK. The CDR3 has 14 residues. V dropped 0 bases and J dropped 3 bases, with 8 bases sitting between them. The CDR3 here is CASSQENRDYGYTF. The CDR3 DNA sequence: TGTGCCAGCAGCCAAGAAAACAGGGACTATGGCTACACCTTC.

The chain couples TRBV19 to TRBJ2-7, with D perhaps TRBD2 (7 bases). The V and J ends lost 6 bases and 5 bases respectively, with 17 bases between them. This CDR3 has 14 amino acids. Germline V CDR1 and CDR2: LNHDA, SQIVND (reference sequence). The CDR3 sequence is CASSLRGRTDEQYF. The CDR3 DNA follows: TGTGCCAGTAGCCTGCGGGGGCGGACCGACGAGCAGTACTTC.

This clonotype occurred many times. This chain connects TRBV11-2 to TRBJ2-5, with TRBD1 matching 9 bases. Germline CDR1 and CDR2: SGHAT and FQNNGV. V was pared by 5 bases and J by 2 bases, with 3 bases of the junction left unmatched. CDR3 length equals 14 residues. CDR3 DNA sequence: TGTGCCAGCAGCCTCGACAGGGGGCAAGAGACCCAGTACTTC. Translated: CASSLDRGQETQYF.

This clonotype was observed at least ten times. The rearrangement joins TRBV18 to TRBJ2-6; TRBD1 matches 7 bases. V was pared by 9 bases and J by 2 bases, with 1 base of the junction left unmatched. CDR1 and CDR2 (germline): KGHSH, LQKENI. The CDR3 sequence is 13 residues long. The CDR3 protein is CASDRAGANVLTF. The CDR3 DNA reads TGTGCCAGTGACAGGGCTGGGGCCAACGTCCTGACTTTC.

By share, this clonotype ranks as medium-sized. V gene TRBV6-2 or TRBV6-3 combines with J gene TRBJ2-3, with unresolved D. The V and J ends lost 3 bases and 1 base respectively, with 8 bases between them. CDR3 length: 14 amino acids. Germline V CDR1 and CDR2: MNHEY, SVGEGT. CDR3 in DNA: TGTGCCAGCAGTTATCGGCAGGGCACAGATACGCAGTATTTT. Translation: CASSYRQGTDTQYF.

This clonotype was detected only a few times. The CDR3 loop reads CASLRMAAGANVLTF. CDR3 DNA: TGTGCCAGCCTCCGGATGGCAGCTGGGGCCAACGTCCTGACTTTC. This sequence joins TRBV6-5 and TRBJ2-6, with D unresolved. Germline assignment: CDR1 MNHEY and CDR2 SVGAGI. With 8 bases removed from V and 2 bases from J, the gap between germline ends came to 13 bases. The CDR3 consists of 15 residues.

The table lists this clonotype with many counts. The V gene is TRBV7-9, the J gene TRBJ2-3, with 8 bases fitting TRBD2. Germline assignment: CDR1 SEHNR and CDR2 FQNEAQ (reference sequence). After removal of 3 bases from V and 1 base from J, the junction contained 6 bases not matched to a gene. The CDR3 loop spans 16 amino acids. The CDR3 region has the DNA TGTGCCAGCAGCTTTGGACTAGCCTCCCGCACAGATACGCAGTATTTT. Translation gives CASSFGLASRTDTQYF.

The rearrangement uses TRBV19 and TRBJ2-7; a possible D gene is TRBD1 (6 bases). Germline V gives CDR1 LNHDA, CDR2 SQIVND (reference sequence). Trimming left V 3 bases short and J 2 bases short, with 8 bases between. The CDR3 totals 13 residues. The CDR3 here is CASSMGAAYEQYF. The CDR3 DNA follows: TGTGCCAGTAGTATGGGGGCAGCCTACGAGCAGTACTTC.

In this sample, this clonotype turned up many times. The V call is TRBV9, the J call TRBJ2-7; 7 bases are shared with TRBD2. This CDR3 spans 14 amino acids. In germline, CDR1 is SGDLS, CDR2 YYNGEE. With 4 bases clipped from V and 0 bases from J, the junction kept 4 bases outside the gene matches. The CDR3 region has the DNA TGTGCCAGCAGCCCGCGGGAGTTCTCCTACGAGCAGTACTTC. Protein: CASSPREFSYEQYF.

The chain is built from TRBV13 and TRBJ2-7; maybe TRBD2 (5 bases). CDR1 is PRHDT, CDR2 FYEKMQ, per germline (reference sequence). The V end lost 5 bases, the J end lost 5 bases, and 16 bases lay between the germline ends. The CDR3 sequence is 14 residues long. Here the CDR3 DNA reads TGTGCCAGCAGCCCCCCTTCTAGCCCCCACGAGCAGTACTTC. This gives the protein CASSPPSSPHEQYF.

By share, this clonotype counts as medium-sized. The chain links TRBV7-3 to TRBJ2-1; 9 bases align to TRBD1. V trimming: 2 bases; J trimming: 7 bases; junction bases outside the gene matches: 9. This CDR3 spans 16 amino acids. Germline values: CDR1 SGHTA, CDR2 FQGTGA. The CDR3 is CASSLSGGTGQNEQFF. The CDR3 DNA reads as TGTGCCAGCAGCTTATCGGGCGGGACAGGGCAGAATGAGCAGTTCTTC.

The chain recombines TRBV11-2 with TRBJ2-6, with D possibly matching TRBD2 (5 bases). The CDR3 consists of 15 residues. The V end was cut by 3 bases, the J end by 8 bases, with 14 bases between. Germline CDR1 and CDR2: SGHAT and FQNNGV. This chain's CDR3 is CASSFGPGSTNVLTF. The CDR3 DNA sequence: TGTGCCAGCAGCTTCGGCCCGGGGAGTACCAACGTCCTGACTTTC.

This clonotype was recorded many times. V usage is TRBV12-3 or TRBV12-4 and J usage is TRBJ2-7; a weak D match, TRBD2 (5 bases). This CDR3 has 16 amino acids. Between the trimmed V and J ends, which lost 6 bases and 3 bases, there was a span of 21 bases. CDR3 amino acids: CASSQTTRGHVYEQYF. Written as DNA, the CDR3 is TGTGCCAGCAGCCAAACCACTCGGGGTCACGTCTACGAGCAGTACTTC.

Judged by abundance, this clonotype is medium-sized. The V and J genes are TRBV6-2 or TRBV6-3 and TRBJ2-1; D not certain. In germline, CDR1 is MNHEY, CDR2 SVGEGT. The CDR3 spans 12 residues. The ends were cut back, 4 bases at V and 7 bases at J, with 8 bases in the middle. The CDR3 is CASSSQANEQFF. The CDR3 nucleotides read TGTGCCAGCAGTTCCCAAGCAAATGAGCAGTTCTTC.